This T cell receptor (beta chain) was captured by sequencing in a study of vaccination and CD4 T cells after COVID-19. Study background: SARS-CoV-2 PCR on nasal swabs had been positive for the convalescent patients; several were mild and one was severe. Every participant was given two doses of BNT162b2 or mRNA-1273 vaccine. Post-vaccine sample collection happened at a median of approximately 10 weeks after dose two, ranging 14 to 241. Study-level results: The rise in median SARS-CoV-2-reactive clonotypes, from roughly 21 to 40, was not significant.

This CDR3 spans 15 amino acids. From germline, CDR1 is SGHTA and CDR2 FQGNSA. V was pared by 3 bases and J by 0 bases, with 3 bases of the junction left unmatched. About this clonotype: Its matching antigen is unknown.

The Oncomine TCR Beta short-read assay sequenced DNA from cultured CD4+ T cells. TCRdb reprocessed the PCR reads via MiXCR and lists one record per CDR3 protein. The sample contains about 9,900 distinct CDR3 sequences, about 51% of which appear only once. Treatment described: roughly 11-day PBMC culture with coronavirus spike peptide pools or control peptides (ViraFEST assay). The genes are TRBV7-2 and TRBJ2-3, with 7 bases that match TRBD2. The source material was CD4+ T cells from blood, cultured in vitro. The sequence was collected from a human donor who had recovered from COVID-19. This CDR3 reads CASSFAGDSTDTQYF. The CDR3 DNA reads TGTGCCAGCAGCTTCGCGGGGGATAGCACAGATACGCAGTATTTT.